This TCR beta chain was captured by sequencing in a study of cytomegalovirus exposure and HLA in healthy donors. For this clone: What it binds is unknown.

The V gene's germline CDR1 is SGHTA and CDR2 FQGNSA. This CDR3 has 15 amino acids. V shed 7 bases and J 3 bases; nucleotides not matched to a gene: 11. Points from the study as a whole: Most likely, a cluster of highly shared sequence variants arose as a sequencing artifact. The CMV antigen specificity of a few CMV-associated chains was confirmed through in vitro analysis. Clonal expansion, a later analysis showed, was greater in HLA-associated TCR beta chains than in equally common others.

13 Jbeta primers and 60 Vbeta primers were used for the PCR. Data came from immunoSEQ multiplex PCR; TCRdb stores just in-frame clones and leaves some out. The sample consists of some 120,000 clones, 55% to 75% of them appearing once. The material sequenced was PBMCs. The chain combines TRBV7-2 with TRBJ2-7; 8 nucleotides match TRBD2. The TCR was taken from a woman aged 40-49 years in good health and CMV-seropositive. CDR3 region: CASKILAGPHYEQYF. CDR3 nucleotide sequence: TGTGCCAGCAAGATCTTAGCGGGGCCCCACTACGAGCAGTACTTC.